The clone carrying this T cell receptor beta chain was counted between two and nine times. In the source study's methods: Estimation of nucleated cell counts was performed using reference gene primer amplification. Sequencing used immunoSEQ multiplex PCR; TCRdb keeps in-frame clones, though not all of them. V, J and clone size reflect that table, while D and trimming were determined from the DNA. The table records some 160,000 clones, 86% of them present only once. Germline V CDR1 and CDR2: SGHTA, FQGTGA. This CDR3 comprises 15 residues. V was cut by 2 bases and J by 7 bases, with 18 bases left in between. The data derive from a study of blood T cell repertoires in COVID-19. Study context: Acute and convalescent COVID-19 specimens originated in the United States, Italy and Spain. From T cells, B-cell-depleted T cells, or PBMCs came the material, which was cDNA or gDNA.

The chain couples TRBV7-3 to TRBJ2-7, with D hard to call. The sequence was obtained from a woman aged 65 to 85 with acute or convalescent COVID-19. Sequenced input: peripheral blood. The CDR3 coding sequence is TGTGCCAGCAGCTTATCCCCCAGAAGCGCCGGGGAGCAGTACTTC. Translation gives CASSLSPRSAGEQYF.